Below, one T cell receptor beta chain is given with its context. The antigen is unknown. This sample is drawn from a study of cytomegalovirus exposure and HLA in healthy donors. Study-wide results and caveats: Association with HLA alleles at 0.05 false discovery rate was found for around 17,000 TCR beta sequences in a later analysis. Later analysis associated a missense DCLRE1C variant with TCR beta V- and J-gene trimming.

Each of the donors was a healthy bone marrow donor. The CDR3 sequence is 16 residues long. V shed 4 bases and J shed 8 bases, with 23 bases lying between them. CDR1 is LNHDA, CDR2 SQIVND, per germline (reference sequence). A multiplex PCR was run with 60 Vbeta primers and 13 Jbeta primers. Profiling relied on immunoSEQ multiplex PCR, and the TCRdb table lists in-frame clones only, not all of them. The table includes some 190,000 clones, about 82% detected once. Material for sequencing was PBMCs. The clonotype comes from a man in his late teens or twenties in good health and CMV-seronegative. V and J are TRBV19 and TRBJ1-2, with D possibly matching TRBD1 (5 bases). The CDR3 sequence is CASSSLRDSILAGYTF. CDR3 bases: TGTGCCAGTAGTAGTTTACGGGACTCAATCCTCGCGGGCTACACCTTC.